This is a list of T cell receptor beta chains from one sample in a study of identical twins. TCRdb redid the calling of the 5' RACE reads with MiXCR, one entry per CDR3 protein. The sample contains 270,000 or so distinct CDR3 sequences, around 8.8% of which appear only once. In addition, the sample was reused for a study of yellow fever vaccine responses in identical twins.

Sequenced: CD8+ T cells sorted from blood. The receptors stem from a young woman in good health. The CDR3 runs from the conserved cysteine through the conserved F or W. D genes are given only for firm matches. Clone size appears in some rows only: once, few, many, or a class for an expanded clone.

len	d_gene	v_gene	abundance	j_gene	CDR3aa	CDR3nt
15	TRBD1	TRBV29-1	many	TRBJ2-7	CSVAERGDRANEQYF	TGCAGCGTCGCAGAACGTGGGGACAGGGCTAACGAGCAGTACTTC
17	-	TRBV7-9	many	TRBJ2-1	CASSLARAGPSYNEQFF	TGTGCCAGCAGCTTAGCGCGGGCGGGTCCTTCCTACAATGAGCAGTTCTTC
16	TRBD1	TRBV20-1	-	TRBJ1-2	CSAYGDDTGGASGYTF	TGCAGTGCCTACGGAGACGATACAGGGGGCGCATCGGGCTACACCTTC
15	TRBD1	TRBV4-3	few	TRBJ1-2	CASSQRRTGLYGYTF	TGCGCCAGCAGCCAGCGCCGGACAGGGCTCTATGGCTACACCTTC
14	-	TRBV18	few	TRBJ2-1	CASSPPGMGNEQFF	TGTGCCAGCTCACCACCAGGGATGGGCAATGAGCAGTTCTTC
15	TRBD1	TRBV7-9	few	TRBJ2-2	CASRQGASNTGELFF	TGTGCCAGCAGACAGGGGGCCTCGAACACCGGGGAGCTGTTTTTT
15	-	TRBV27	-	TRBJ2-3	CASSLHDASTDTQYF	TGTGCCAGCAGTTTACACGACGCTAGCACAGATACGCAGTATTTT
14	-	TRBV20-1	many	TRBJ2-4	CSAPDFERWGIQYF	TGCAGTGCCCCGGATTTTGAACGCTGGGGCATTCAGTACTTC
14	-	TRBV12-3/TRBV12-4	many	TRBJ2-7	CASSLVAQGYEQYF	TGTGCCAGCAGTTTAGTAGCCCAGGGCTACGAGCAGTACTTC
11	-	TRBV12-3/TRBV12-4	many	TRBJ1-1	CAGKGGNEAFF	TGTGCCGGGAAGGGTGGGAACGAAGCTTTCTTT
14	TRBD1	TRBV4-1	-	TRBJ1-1	CASSKEGAEAEAFF	TGCGCCAGCAGCAAGGAGGGGGCGGAGGCTGAAGCTTTCTTT
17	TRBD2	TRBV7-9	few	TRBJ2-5	CASSKTLERETQETQYF	TGTGCCAGCAGCAAGACGCTCGAGCGGGAGACACAAGAGACCCAGTACTTC
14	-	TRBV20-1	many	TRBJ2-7	CSAHRWESSYEQYF	TGCAGTGCCCATAGATGGGAAAGCTCCTACGAGCAGTACTTC
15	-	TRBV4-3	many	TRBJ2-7	CASSQRVAGHYEQYF	TGCGCCAGCAGCCAGAGGGTGGCGGGGCACTACGAGCAGTACTTC
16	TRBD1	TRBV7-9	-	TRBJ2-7	CASSRDWGTVSYEQYF	TGTGCCAGCAGTCGCGATTGGGGGACAGTGTCCTACGAGCAGTACTTC
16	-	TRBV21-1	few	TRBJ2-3	CASSKGASGEADTQYF	TGTGCCAGCAGCAAAGGGGCTAGCGGGGAGGCAGATACGCAGTATTTT
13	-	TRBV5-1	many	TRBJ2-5	CASSFEGYETQYF	TGCGCCAGCAGCTTCGAGGGGTACGAGACCCAGTACTTC
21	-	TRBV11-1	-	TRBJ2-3	CASSFKVDSRPGPAVTDTQYF	TGTGCCAGCAGCTTTAAAGTGGACAGTCGACCCGGGCCAGCCGTCACAGATACGCAGTATTTT
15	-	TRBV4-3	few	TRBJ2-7	CASSKVAQVSYEQYF	TGCGCCAGCTCCAAAGTGGCTCAGGTTTCCTACGAGCAGTACTTC
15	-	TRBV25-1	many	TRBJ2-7	CASSESISRGYEQYF	TGTGCCAGCAGTGAAAGTATTTCCAGAGGATACGAGCAGTACTTC
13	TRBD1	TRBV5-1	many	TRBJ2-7	CASRPTGSHEQYF	TGCGCCAGCAGACCGACAGGGAGTCACGAGCAGTACTTC
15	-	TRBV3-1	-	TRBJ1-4	CASSAGGGTNEKLFF	TGTGCCAGCAGCGCGGGTGGCGGCACTAATGAAAAACTGTTTTTT
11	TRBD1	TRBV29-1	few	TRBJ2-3	CSVRQGDTQYF	TGCAGCGTTAGACAGGGAGATACGCAGTATTTT
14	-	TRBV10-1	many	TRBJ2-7	CASSDGREIDEQYF	TGCGCCAGCAGTGATGGACGGGAGATTGATGAGCAGTACTTC
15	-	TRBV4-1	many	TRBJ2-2	CASSQAGHDTGELFF	TGCGCCAGCAGCCAAGCAGGACACGACACCGGGGAGCTGTTTTTT
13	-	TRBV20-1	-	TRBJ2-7	CSARGGLRYEQYF	TGCAGTGCTAGAGGGGGACTTCGCTACGAGCAGTACTTC
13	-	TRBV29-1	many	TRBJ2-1	CSVEKGNYNEQFF	TGCAGCGTTGAAAAGGGTAACTACAATGAGCAGTTCTTC
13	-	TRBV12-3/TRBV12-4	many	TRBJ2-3	CASSSGVTDTQYF	TGTGCCAGCAGTTCCGGGGTCACAGATACGCAGTATTTT
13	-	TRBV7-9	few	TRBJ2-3	CASSLRLADTQYF	TGTGCCAGCAGCTTGAGGTTGGCAGATACGCAGTATTTT
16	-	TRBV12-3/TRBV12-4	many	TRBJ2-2	CASSSLFTPNTGELFF	TGTGCCAGCAGTTCTCTTTTTACACCGAACACCGGGGAGCTGTTTTTT
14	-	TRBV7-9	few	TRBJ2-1	CASSLVTSRNEQFF	TGTGCCAGCAGCTTAGTGACTAGTCGCAATGAGCAGTTCTTC
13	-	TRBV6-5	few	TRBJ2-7	CASSYATGYEQYF	TGTGCCAGCAGTTACGCCACAGGTTACGAGCAGTACTTC
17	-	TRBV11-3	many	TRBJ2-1	CASSSPIDGSSYNEQFF	TGTGCCAGCAGCTCGCCAATCGACGGGAGCTCCTACAATGAGCAGTTCTTC
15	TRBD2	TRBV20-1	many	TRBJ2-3	CSARPSGMPEGAQYF	TGCAGTGCTAGACCTAGCGGGATGCCCGAAGGGGCGCAGTATTTT
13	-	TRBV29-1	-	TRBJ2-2	CSVVAENTGELFF	TGCAGCGTTGTGGCTGAGAACACCGGGGAGCTGTTTTTT
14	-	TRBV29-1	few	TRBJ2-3	CSQFGSFRGYTQYF	TGCAGCCAATTTGGGTCGTTCCGAGGGTATACGCAGTATTTT
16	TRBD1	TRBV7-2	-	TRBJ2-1	CASSLTAGTGDNEQFF	TGTGCCAGCAGCTTAACCGCCGGGACAGGGGACAATGAGCAGTTCTTC
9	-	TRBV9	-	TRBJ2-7	CASGAEQYF	TGTGCCAGCGGGGCAGAGCAGTACTTC